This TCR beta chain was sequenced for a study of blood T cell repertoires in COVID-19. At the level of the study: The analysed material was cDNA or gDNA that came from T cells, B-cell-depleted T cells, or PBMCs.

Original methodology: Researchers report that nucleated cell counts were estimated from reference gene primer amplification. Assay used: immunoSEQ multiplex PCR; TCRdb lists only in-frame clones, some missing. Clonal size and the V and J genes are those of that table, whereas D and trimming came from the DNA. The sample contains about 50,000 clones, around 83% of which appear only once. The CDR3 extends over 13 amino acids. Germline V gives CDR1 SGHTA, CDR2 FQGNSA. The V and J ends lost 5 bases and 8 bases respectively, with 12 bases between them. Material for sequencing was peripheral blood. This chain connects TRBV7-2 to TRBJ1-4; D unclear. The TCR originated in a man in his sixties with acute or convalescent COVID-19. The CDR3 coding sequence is TGTGCCAGCAGCCCACAACAATGGGAAAAACTGTTTTTT. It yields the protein CASSPQQWEKLFF.